This T cell receptor beta chain was recovered during a study of blood T cell repertoires in COVID-19. Across the study: Collection of acute and convalescent COVID-19 samples took place in the United States, Italy and Spain. T cells, B-cell-depleted T cells, or PBMCs supplied cDNA or gDNA.

Authors' data handling: Estimates of nucleated cell counts were drawn from the amplification of reference gene primers. Sequencing used immunoSEQ multiplex PCR; TCRdb keeps in-frame clones, though not all of them. V and J calls and clone size are copied from that table; D and trimming were computed from the DNA. The profile shows tens of thousands of clones, approximately 80% of them singletons. CDR3 length: 14 amino acids. Germline CDR1 is SGHKS and CDR2 is YYEKEE (reference sequence). V trimming: 1 base; J trimming: 5 bases; junction bases outside the gene matches: 5. The clonotype originates from a woman older than 75 with acute or convalescent COVID-19. The chain has TRBV5-5 and TRBJ2-7; 8 bases align to TRBD1. Sequencing was carried out using peripheral blood. The CDR3 here is CASSLFRGRHEQYF. CDR3 nucleotides: TGTGCCAGCAGCTTGTTCAGGGGGCGCCACGAGCAGTACTTC.